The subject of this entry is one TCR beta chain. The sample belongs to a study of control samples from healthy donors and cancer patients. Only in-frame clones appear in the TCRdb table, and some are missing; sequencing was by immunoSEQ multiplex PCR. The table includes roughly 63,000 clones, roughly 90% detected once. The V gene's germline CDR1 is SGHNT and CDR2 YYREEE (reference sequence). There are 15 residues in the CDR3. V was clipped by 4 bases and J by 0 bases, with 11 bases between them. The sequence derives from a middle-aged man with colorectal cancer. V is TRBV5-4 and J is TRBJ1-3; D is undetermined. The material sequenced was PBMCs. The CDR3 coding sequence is TGTGCCAGCAGCCAATCGGCGGTCTCTGGAAACACCATATATTTT. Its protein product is CASSQSAVSGNTIYF.